Below, 20 T cell receptor beta chains from the same sample are listed, as sequenced in a study of cytomegalovirus exposure and HLA in healthy donors. The table came from immunoSEQ multiplex PCR; TCRdb's copy has only in-frame clones and leaves some out. The profile shows about 240,000 clones, approximately 83% of them singletons. Material: PBMCs. The receptors derive from a woman aged 25 to 45 in good health and CMV-seropositive.

The table lists this clone with a count of one. The chain recombines TRBV19 with TRBJ1-1; 7 bases agree with TRBD1. The V segment lost 2 bases and the J segment 2 bases; nucleotides outside the gene matches: 2. From germline, CDR1 is LNHDA and CDR2 SQIVND (reference sequence). This CDR3 comprises 14 residues. The CDR3 nucleotides read TGTGCCAGTAGTATAAGGGACAGCAACACTGAAGCTTTCTTT. It encodes CASSIRDSNTEAFF.

V gene TRBV5-1 combines with J gene TRBJ2-1; 11 nucleotides line up with TRBD2. J gave up 7 bases and V 1 base, and 7 bases lay outside the gene matches. The CDR3 extends over 16 amino acids. Germline V gives CDR1 SGHRS, CDR2 YFSETQ. CDR3 amino acids: CASSLTLAGGPNEQFF. The CDR3 DNA reads as TGCGCCAGCAGCTTGACCTTAGCGGGAGGGCCTAATGAGCAGTTCTTC.

This rearrangement joins TRBV30 to TRBJ1-1; D call uncertain. Germline loops: CDR1 GTSNPN, CDR2 SVGIG (reference sequence). V lost 0 bases, J lost 1 base, and 6 bases lay in between. The CDR3 is 13 amino acids. The CDR3 sequence: CAWSVLQNTEAFF. DNA for the CDR3: TGTGCCTGGAGTGTACTACAGAACACTGAAGCTTTCTTT.

This chain joins TRBV29-1 and TRBJ2-7; 13 bases line up with TRBD2. The CDR3 has 13 residues. Per the germline V gene, CDR1 is SQVTM and CDR2 is ANQGSEA. The junction had 8 bases not matched to a gene; V was cut back by 6 bases and J by 9 bases. In nucleotides, the CDR3 is TGCAGCGTCGTTTCGGGGACTAGCGGGGTGCAGTACTTC. This sequence encodes CSVVSGTSGVQYF.

This clone was counted between two and nine times. The chain carries TRBV18 and TRBJ2-7; 8 bases line up with TRBD2. V shed 2 bases and J 7 bases; nucleotides not matched to a gene: 4. The CDR3 loop spans 13 amino acids. Germline CDR1 and CDR2: KGHSH and LQKENI. CDR3 coding DNA: TGTGCCAGCTCACCAGGGACTAGGAGGGAGCAGTACTTC. It translates to CASSPGTRREQYF.

The chain joins TRBV2 to TRBJ1-2; 7 bases are a match to TRBD1. Germline V CDR1 and CDR2: SNHLY, FYNNEI. The CDR3 spans 14 residues. J gave up 4 bases and V 7 bases, and 9 bases lay outside the gene matches. Here the CDR3 reads CASKASGGTYGYTF. Here the CDR3 DNA reads TGTGCCAGCAAAGCGTCAGGGGGGACCTATGGCTACACCTTC. The whole variable domain, filled in from reference TRBV2 and TRBJ1-2, reads EPEVTQTPSHQVTQMGQEVILRCVPISNHLYFYWYRQILGQKVEFLVSFYNNEISEKSEIFDDQFSVERPDGSNFTLKIRSTKLEDSAMYFCASKASGGTYGYTFGSGTRLTVV.

The chain has TRBV27 and TRBJ1-2, with a weak D call TRBD1 (5 bases). CDR1 is MNHEY and CDR2 is SMNVEV in the germline V gene (reference sequence). The CDR3 contains 14 residues. The V and J ends lost 4 bases and 4 bases respectively, with 13 bases between them. DNA for the CDR3: TGTGCCAGCAGTTCCCGGGACTCCTTCTATGGCTACACCTTC. The encoded protein is CASSSRDSFYGYTF.

This clone was seen once. The genes are TRBV15 and TRBJ1-5, with 7 bases aligning to TRBD1. The CDR3 totals 13 residues. CDR1 is LNHNV and CDR2 is YYDKDF in the germline V gene (reference sequence). V lost 7 bases and J lost 5; bases outside the gene matches: 5. The CDR3 DNA sequence: TGTGCCACCAACAGGGGTGGGCATCAGCCCCAGCATTTT. This gives the protein CATNRGGHQPQHF.

The chain has TRBV6-6 and TRBJ2-7, with 11 positions matching TRBD1. This CDR3 has 14 residues. Germline lookup yields CDR1 MNHNY and CDR2 SVGAGI (reference sequence). The V segment lost 6 bases and the J segment 2 bases; nucleotides outside the gene matches: 3. The CDR3 is CASSGQGATYEQYF. The CDR3 DNA reads as TGTGCCAGCAGCGGACAGGGGGCAACCTACGAGCAGTACTTC.

This CDR3 is CASSLGLPTSGANVLTF. CDR3 nucleotides: TGTGCCAGCAGCTTAGGCCTCCCGACTTCTGGGGCCAACGTCCTGACTTTC. This rearrangement joins TRBV11-3 to TRBJ2-6; D gene unclear. V was trimmed by 1 base and J by 1 base, leaving 11 bases between them. Germline-derived CDR1 and CDR2 are SGHNT and YENEEA. This CDR3 contains 17 residues.

The CDR3 protein is CASSFPGLIDEQYF. The CDR3 region has the DNA TGCGCCAGCAGCTTTCCGGGACTAATAGACGAGCAGTACTTC. V usage is TRBV5-1 and J usage is TRBJ2-7; 7 bases align to TRBD2. CDR3 length: 14 amino acids. Germline trimming cut 2 bases from V and 5 bases from J; bases unmatched to any gene: 7. Germline CDR1 SGHRS, CDR2 YFSETQ.

A word on this clone: Additional DNA sequences in this sample encode the identical CDR3. The J gene is TRBJ1-5, the V gene TRBV7-9; D unclear. There are 12 residues in the CDR3. The germline V gene encodes CDR1 SEHNR and CDR2 FQNEAQ (reference sequence). V lost 3 bases, J lost 6 bases, and 6 bases lay in between. Written as DNA, the CDR3 is TGTGCCAGCAGCTTTCCGGGTCAGCCCCAGCATTTT. It codes for CASSFPGQPQHF.

V usage is TRBV4-1 and J usage is TRBJ2-1; perhaps TRBD1 as D (5 bases). The germline V gene has CDR1 MGHRA and CDR2 YSYEKL. The CDR3 sequence is 15 residues long. V gave up 2 bases and J gave up 9 bases, with 17 bases separating them. The CDR3 nucleotides are TGCGCCAGCAGCCAATCTGGACAAGGGTCTCTTGAGCAGTTCTTC. It codes for CASSQSGQGSLEQFF.

The chain joins TRBV4-1 to TRBJ1-4; possible D gene TRBD1, 5 bases. CDR3 size: 15 residues. V gave up 1 base and J gave up 3 bases, with 9 bases separating them. In germline, CDR1 is MGHRA, CDR2 YSYEKL. The CDR3 sequence: CASSQGETANEKLFF. In DNA form, the CDR3 reads TGCGCCAGCAGCCAAGGAGAGACAGCTAATGAAAAACTGTTTTTT.

The chain recombines TRBV13 with TRBJ2-3, with 10 bases identical to TRBD2. CDR1 is PRHDT and CDR2 is FYEKMQ in the germline V gene (reference sequence). This CDR3 is built from 15 residues. The trim removed 5 bases at V and 3 bases at J, leaving 5 bases unmatched. The CDR3 nucleotides are TGTGCCAGCAGCCGACGACTAGCGGGTACAGATACGCAGTATTTT. Translation gives CASSRRLAGTDTQYF.

This chain links TRBV7-3 with TRBJ2-7; a possible D gene is TRBD1 (6 bases). CDR1 is SGHTA and CDR2 is FQGTGA in the germline V gene. Deletions cut 3 bases from V and 3 bases from J, with 9 bases between. The CDR3 totals 13 residues. The chain's CDR3 is CASSLEDSYEQYF. Written as DNA, the CDR3 is TGTGCCAGCAGCTTGGAGGACAGCTACGAGCAGTACTTC.

The J gene is TRBJ2-3, the V gene TRBV28; 7 bases agree with TRBD2. Germline assignment: CDR1 MDHEN and CDR2 SYDVKM. This CDR3 spans 14 amino acids. The junction had 7 bases not matched to a gene; V was cut back by 5 bases and J by 5 bases. The CDR3 DNA sequence: TGTGCCAGCAGTACCCGACTAGCCAAAGATACGCAGTATTTT. Its protein is CASSTRLAKDTQYF.

The rearrangement joins TRBV18 to TRBJ1-1; 9 positions match TRBD1. The J segment lost 5 bases and the V segment lost 6 bases, leaving 10 bases of the junction unmatched. The V gene's germline CDR1 is KGHSH and CDR2 LQKENI. This CDR3 has 15 amino acids. CDR3 protein: CASSQEGTGLTEAFF. The CDR3 DNA sequence: TGTGCCAGCTCCCAGGAAGGGACAGGGCTTACTGAAGCTTTCTTT.

The CDR3 sequence: CASSQDPQAYNEQFF. CDR3 bases: TGTGCCAGCAGCCAAGACCCGCAGGCTTACAATGAGCAGTTCTTC. The rearrangement joins TRBV4-2 to TRBJ2-1; unclear D gene. Germline assignment: CDR1 LGHNA and CDR2 YNFKEQ. Trimming stripped 0 bases from V and 4 bases from J, with 10 bases between. CDR3 length: 15 amino acids.

V usage is TRBV11-2 and J usage is TRBJ1-5; D not resolved. Germline CDR1 SGHAT, CDR2 FQNNGV. This CDR3 is built from 14 residues. Trimming took off 4 bases at V and 4 bases at J, with 11 bases between the two ends. The CDR3 region has the DNA TGTGCCAGCAGCTCCCGTACAGTTAATCAGCCCCAGCATTTT. Protein sequence: CASSSRTVNQPQHF.